This T cell receptor (beta chain) came from a study of control samples from healthy donors and cancer patients. TCRdb keeps only in-frame clones here, not all; method: immunoSEQ multiplex PCR. Of roughly 100,000 clones listed, about 91% were seen once; the top ten hold roughly 15%. Per the germline V gene, CDR1 is SGHNT and CDR2 is YENEEA. The length of the CDR3 is 18 residues. The V and J ends lost 1 base and 0 bases, in that order; junction bases with no gene match: 6. The genes are TRBV11-3 and TRBJ2-1, with 10 positions matching TRBD2. The source of this sequence is a man younger than 40 in good health. Sequencing was carried out using blood. Here the CDR3 DNA reads TGTGCCAGCAGCTTAGGACTAGCGGGCAATAGCTCCTACAATGAGCAGTTCTTC. This translates into CASSLGLAGNSSYNEQFF.